These T cell receptor beta chains were read from a single sample in a study of T-cell reconstitution after alpha-beta-depleted transplantation in children. TCRdb redid the calling of the PCR reads with MiXCR, one entry per CDR3 protein. The table shows hundreds of thousands of distinct CDR3 sequences, with 9.5% to 15% occurring only once. This material consisted of PBMCs from the stem cell graft donor, taken from the stem cell graft. These receptors came from a human donor who donated a stem cell graft to a child with combined immunodeficiency. Each CDR3 is given without its conserved first and last residue. The listing skips clone size in some rows; elsewhere it reads once, few, many or a size class.

V | size | CDR3
TRBV6-6 | NA | ASSITPYEQY
TRBV29-1 | many | SVGRVNEQF
TRBV9 | NA | ASSVARSSTDTQY
TRBV6-2/TRBV6-3 | few | ASSSRSSGRDYNEQF
TRBV6-5 | NA | ASRLMTGSYNEQF
TRBV19 | few | ASSDTGTSNQPQH
TRBV12-3/TRBV12-4 | NA | ASRPGWEEGDTGELF
TRBV7-3 | NA | ASSLNPGDFNNEQF
TRBV5-4 | NA | ASSYEPGLAVNEQF
TRBV2 | once | ARGTSGAQETQY